These 21 T cell receptor beta chains share one sample of origin, sequenced in a study of T cell responses to AZD1222 COVID-19 vaccine (dated by TCRdb to about 2021). To prepare the library, the immunoSEQ multiplex PCR assay was applied. TCRdb retrieved this table from immuneACCESS and kept in-frame rearrangements only. Not all clones are present; in checked studies, unresolved V genes account for under half, and no reason is known for the remainder. The sample data list under 120,000 clones, and 70% to 90% of these were observed just once. Around 2.3% of the sample rests with the top ten. The time point label, read with the paper, signifies: about 28 days (+/-7) after the second vaccine dose. Here the sequenced sample was peripheral blood, taken 28 days after the second AZD1222 dose. Receptor source: an adult who received the AZD1222 COVID-19 vaccine.

The rearrangement uses TRBV5-4 and TRBJ2-2; 10 bases line up with TRBD1. Germline CDR1 reads SGHNT; CDR2 reads YYREEE (reference sequence). The V gene end was trimmed by 4 bases and the J gene end by 5 bases; junction bases not matched to a gene: 8. This CDR3 region has 16 residues. The CDR3 region is CASSKPGQGRTGELFF. Written as DNA, the CDR3 is TGTGCCAGCAGCAAACCGGGACAGGGGCGAACCGGGGAGCTGTTTTTT.

The V call is TRBV5-1, the J call TRBJ1-6, with D perhaps matching TRBD1 (6 bases). V lost 2 bases, J lost 5 bases, and 11 bases lay in between. Germline loops: CDR1 SGHRS, CDR2 YFSETQ. The CDR3 length is 15 residues. The CDR3 sequence is CASSFSTGNNSPLHF. The CDR3 nucleotides read TGCGCCAGCAGCTTTTCCACAGGGAATAATTCACCCCTCCACTTT.

The V gene is TRBV29-1, the J gene TRBJ2-3; tentative D call: TRBD2 (6 bases). V shed 8 bases and J shed 4 bases, with 19 bases lying between them. Germline CDR1 SQVTM, CDR2 ANQGSEA. This CDR3 contains 14 residues. The CDR3 coding sequence is TGCAGCAGCCGGAGGGATTGGTCTGCAGATACGCAGTATTTT. Amino acid sequence: CSSRRDWSADTQYF.

The chain is built from TRBV15 and TRBJ1-5, with TRBD1 identical over 8 bases. This CDR3 has 17 amino acids. CDR1 and CDR2 (germline): LNHNV, YYDKDF (reference sequence). V dropped 5 bases and J dropped 4; count of bases not matched to a gene: 13. The CDR3 is CATSGGLAQGVNQPQHF. The CDR3 DNA reads as TGTGCCACCAGCGGGGGACTCGCACAGGGGGTAAATCAGCCCCAGCATTTT. The variable domain in full, with the rest retrieved from reference TRBV15 and TRBJ1-5, is DAMVIQNPRYQVTQFGKPVTLSCSQTLNHNVMYWYQQKSSQAPKLLFHYYDKDFNNEADTPDNFQSRRPNTSFCFLDIRSPGLGDTAMYLCATSGGLAQGVNQPQHFGDGTRLSIL.

The rearrangement uses TRBV28 and TRBJ2-7; unclear D gene. Per the germline V gene, CDR1 is MDHEN and CDR2 is SYDVKM. V was cut by 3 bases and J by 4 bases, with 4 bases left in between. CDR3 length: 11 amino acids. The CDR3 DNA reads as TGTGCCAGCAGTTTCCAGTACGAGCAGTACTTC. The encoded protein is CASSFQYEQYF.

The V call is TRBV5-6, the J call TRBJ1-1, with TRBD1 identical over 9 bases. This CDR3 is built from 16 residues. CDR1 and CDR2 from the germline V gene are SGHDT and YYEEEE. Trimming took 5 bases from V and 5 from J; bases not matched to a gene: 13. The CDR3 sequence is CASRGLDRGRGTEAFF. Written as DNA, the CDR3 is TGTGCCAGCAGAGGATTGGACAGGGGCCGGGGGACTGAAGCTTTCTTT.

J is TRBJ1-2 and V is TRBV5-1, with 9 nucleotides matching TRBD1. The CDR3 runs 16 residues. The germline V gene encodes CDR1 SGHRS and CDR2 YFSETQ. With V trimmed by 2 bases and J by 0 bases, 5 bases remained unmatched. The CDR3 region has the DNA TGCGCCAGCAGCTTTCGGACAGGGGAAACTAACTATGGCTACACCTTC. Amino acids: CASSFRTGETNYGYTF.

The CDR3 sequence: CASSQASGRGYEQYF. Written as DNA, the CDR3 is TGCGCCAGCAGCCAAGCCAGCGGGAGGGGATACGAGCAGTACTTC. J is TRBJ2-7 and V is TRBV4-1, with TRBD2 matching over 10 bases. Trimming took 1 base from V and 4 from J; bases not matched to a gene: 4. The CDR3 has 15 amino acids. In germline, CDR1 is MGHRA, CDR2 YSYEKL.

The chain employs TRBV21-1 and TRBJ1-1. TRBV21-1 is assigned pseudogene status. This CDR3 comprises 10 residues. DNA for the CDR3: TGTGCCAGCAGCCCAGATCGGGCTTTCTTT. The encoded protein is CASSPDRAFF.

The CDR3 is CASSLLWSAGELFF. As DNA, the CDR3 is TGTGCCAGCAGCTTACTGTGGTCGGCCGGGGAGCTGTTTTTT. The chain couples TRBV11-2 to TRBJ2-2; D remains ambiguous. The CDR3 has 14 residues. CDR1 is SGHAT and CDR2 is FQNNGV in the germline V gene. With 2 bases removed from V and 6 bases from J, the gap between germline ends came to 10 bases.

The rearrangement joins TRBV30 to TRBJ1-6, with a weak D call TRBD1 (6 bases). This CDR3 has 14 amino acids. The V and J ends lost 5 bases and 0 bases respectively, with 8 bases between them. From germline, CDR1 is GTSNPN and CDR2 SVGIG (reference sequence). CDR3 DNA: TGTGCCTGGGGACAGAGCTCCTATAATTCACCCCTCCACTTT. Translated, it gives CAWGQSSYNSPLHF.

The V gene is TRBV5-4, the J gene TRBJ2-7, with a possible D match to TRBD1 (6 bases). This CDR3 is built from 12 residues. V lost 2 bases to trimming and J lost 5 bases, with 8 bases between them. The germline V gene has CDR1 SGHNT and CDR2 YYREEE (reference sequence). As DNA, the CDR3 is TGTGCCAGCAGCTTACAGGGTAACGAGCAGTACTTC. It is translated as CASSLQGNEQYF.

J is TRBJ1-5 and V is TRBV28; D remains ambiguous. The CDR3 runs 18 residues. The V gene lost 1 base and the J gene lost 0 bases, with 16 bases spanning the gap. Germline V gene sequence: CDR1 MDHEN, CDR2 SYDVKM. The chain's CDR3 is CASSLLLGGADSNQPQHF. The CDR3 bases are TGTGCCAGCAGTTTATTATTAGGAGGTGCCGATAGCAATCAGCCCCAGCATTTT.

The chain links TRBV12-3 or TRBV12-4 to TRBJ2-7, with D unclear. V was clipped by 3 bases and J by 6 bases, with 12 bases between them. This CDR3 comprises 13 residues. CDR3 nucleotide sequence: TGTGCCAGCAGTTTTAGATACCCGGGCGAGCAGTACTTC. Translating it yields CASSFRYPGEQYF.

V is TRBV2 and J is TRBJ2-1; 11 positions match TRBD1. CDR1 and CDR2 from the germline V gene are SNHLY and FYNNEI. The ends lost 8 bases at V and 6 bases at J; junction bases unmatched: 6. CDR3 length: 14 amino acids. As DNA, the CDR3 is TGTGCCAGCCGGGTGGGACAGGGGGGCAATGAGCAGTTCTTC. Amino acids: CASRVGQGGNEQFF.

This clone appeared once. This rearrangement joins TRBV27 to TRBJ2-2, with TRBD1 matching 7 bases. The germline gives CDR1 MNHEY, CDR2 SMNVEV (reference sequence). This CDR3 region has 15 residues. V lost 6 bases to trimming and J lost 6 bases; unmatched junction nucleotides: 10. CDR3 loop: CASRRQGSMAGELFF. The CDR3 coding sequence is TGTGCCAGCAGACGACAGGGAAGTATGGCCGGGGAGCTGTTTTTT.

The gene calls are TRBV6-2 or TRBV6-3 and TRBJ1-5; 7 bases are a match to TRBD1. J lost 2 bases, V lost 5 bases, and 6 bases had no gene match. The CDR3 covers 15 residues. The V gene's germline CDR1 is MNHEY and CDR2 SVGEGT. The CDR3 nucleotides are TGTGCCAGCAGTCACACAGGGGAGGGCAATCAGCCCCAGCATTTT. Translation gives CASSHTGEGNQPQHF.

J is TRBJ1-5 and V is TRBV2; 8 positions match TRBD1. The CDR3 is made up of 17 amino acids. Unmatched junction bases numbered 10, after V lost 6 bases and J lost 0 bases. Germline CDR1 SNHLY, CDR2 FYNNEI. In DNA form, the CDR3 reads TGTGCCAGCAGCCCTCCAGAGGACAGGGATAGCAATCAGCCCCAGCATTTT. This encodes CASSPPEDRDSNQPQHF.

The chain carries TRBV18 and TRBJ1-2; 12 bases align to TRBD1. Germline CDR1 is KGHSH and CDR2 is LQKENI. This CDR3 has 16 residues. The ends lost 3 bases at V and 8 bases at J; junction bases unmatched: 10. The CDR3 sequence is CASSPGQGASSGGYTF. As DNA, the CDR3 is TGTGCCAGCTCACCGGGACAGGGGGCCTCCTCTGGGGGCTACACCTTC.

The rearrangement uses TRBV10-3 and TRBJ2-5; D is undetermined. This CDR3 contains 12 residues. V gave up 0 bases and J gave up 5 bases, with 4 bases separating them. Looked up from germline, CDR1 is ENHRY and CDR2 is SYGVKD. CDR3 protein: CAISESRETQYF. The CDR3 DNA reads TGTGCCATCAGTGAGTCACGGGAGACCCAGTACTTC.

This clone was seen only once. This sequence joins TRBV27 and TRBJ1-5; a possible D gene is TRBD1 (5 bases). CDR1 and CDR2 (germline): MNHEY, SMNVEV (reference sequence). The CDR3 consists of 14 residues. V shed 3 bases and J shed 5 bases, with 11 bases lying between them. The CDR3: CASSFRDGYQPQHF. In DNA form, the CDR3 reads TGTGCCAGCAGTTTCCGGGACGGCTATCAGCCCCAGCATTTT.